These T cell receptor beta chains were read from a single sample in a study of shared clonotypes between healthy human individuals. Profiled with immunoSEQ multiplex PCR; TCRdb holds only in-frame clones, not every one. The table shows about 550,000 clones, with nearly 97% occurring only once. The sequenced sample was naive CD8+ T cells sorted from blood. These receptors were taken from a woman aged 30 to 39 in good health. The CDR3 runs from the conserved cysteine through the conserved F or W. The order of the fields is clone size, V gene, J gene, D gene, CDR3 protein, CDR3 DNA. A D gene is named only where the DNA matches it firmly. Clone sizes are given selectively: once, few, many, or a class where the clone is expanded.

.	TRBV4-2	TRBJ2-5	.	CASSQDYGTRETQYF	TGTGCCAGCAGCCAAGATTACGGGACCCGAGAGACCCAGTACTTC
.	TRBV7-2	TRBJ1-5	TRBD1	CASSPGQNSNQPQHF	TGTGCCAGCAGCCCGGGACAGAATAGCAATCAGCCCCAGCATTTT
.	TRBV27	TRBJ1-5	.	CASSLLASNQPQHF	TGTGCCAGCAGTTTACTAGCGAGCAATCAGCCCCAGCATTTT
.	TRBV27	TRBJ2-7	TRBD2	CASRPGLAGVWEQYF	TGTGCCAGCAGACCCGGACTAGCGGGAGTGTGGGAGCAGTACTTC
.	TRBV21-1	TRBJ2-3	.	CASRPGQCSSTDTQYF	TGTGCCAGCAGACCCGGACAGTGTTCTAGCACAGATACGCAGTATTTT
.	TRBV28	TRBJ1-6	.	CASSFSYNSPLHF	TGTGCCAGCAGTTTCTCCTATAATTCACCCCTCCACTTT
.	TRBV7-9	TRBJ2-1	TRBD2	CASSFGTGTSFYNEQFF	TGTGCCAGCAGCTTTGGGACCGGGACTAGCTTTTACAATGAGCAGTTCTTC
.	TRBV7-9	TRBJ2-6	TRBD1	CASSSLTGGAGANVLTF	TGTGCCAGCAGCTCCCTGACAGGGGGCGCTGGGGCCAACGTCCTGACTTTC
.	TRBV28	TRBJ2-7	.	CASSLWAVTGYEQYF	TGTGCCAGCAGTTTATGGGCGGTGACCGGCTACGAGCAGTACTTC
.	TRBV10-1	TRBJ2-2	.	CASSNNPWVQNTGELFF	TGCGCCAGCAGTAACAACCCTTGGGTCCAGAACACCGGGGAGCTGTTTTTT
.	TRBV7-8	TRBJ2-1	.	CASSLYYDLTSYNEQFF	TGTGCCAGCAGCTTATATTATGACCTTACCTCCTACAATGAGCAGTTCTTC
.	TRBV11-2	TRBJ2-7	.	CASSLTSYEQYF	TGTGCCAGCAGCTTAACTAGCTACGAGCAGTACTTC
.	TRBV7-2	TRBJ2-2	TRBD2	CASTPLAGVGGELFF	TGTGCCAGCACCCCACTAGCGGGAGTTGGCGGGGAGCTGTTTTTT
.	TRBV11-2	TRBJ2-1	.	CASSLGQPTFYNEQFF	TGTGCCAGCAGCTTAGGCCAGCCTACGTTCTACAATGAGCAGTTCTTC
.	TRBV10-2	TRBJ1-3	.	CAGKPAGNTIYF	TGCGCCGGAAAGCCCGCTGGAAACACCATATATTTT
.	TRBV15	TRBJ2-3	TRBD2	CATSTPTREGSTDTQYF	TGTGCCACCAGCACCCCGACGCGGGAGGGAAGCACAGATACGCAGTATTTT
.	TRBV5-6	TRBJ2-7	.	CASSLGPAESYEQYF	TGTGCCAGCAGCTTGGGCCCAGCGGAATCCTACGAGCAGTACTTC
.	TRBV13	TRBJ2-7	.	CASSLGASLHEQYF	TGTGCCAGCAGCTTAGGGGCTAGTTTACACGAGCAGTACTTC
once	TRBV6-1	TRBJ1-4	.	CASSDVERKLFF	TGTGCCAGCAGTGATGTCGAAAGGAAACTGTTTTTT
.	TRBV27	TRBJ2-7	.	CASSLDGGAYEQYF	TGTGCCAGCAGTTTAGACGGGGGTGCCTACGAGCAGTACTTC
.	TRBV14	TRBJ2-3	.	CASSPPNPQRIGTDTQYF	TGTGCCAGCAGCCCCCCAAACCCACAGCGGATCGGCACAGATACGCAGTATTTT
.	TRBV19	TRBJ1-1	.	CASSIDGAWGVSTEAFF	TGTGCCAGTAGTATAGATGGGGCCTGGGGGGTATCTACTGAAGCTTTCTTT
.	TRBV9	TRBJ2-3	.	CASSVDKSTDTQYF	TGTGCCAGCAGCGTAGATAAAAGCACAGATACGCAGTATTTT